This entry lists 22 T cell receptor beta chains sequenced from one sample in a study of blood T cell repertoires in COVID-19. The method was immunoSEQ multiplex PCR; TCRdb's version includes in-frame clones alone and lacks a portion of them. The sample has over 250,000 clones; around 86% are singletons. The material sequenced was peripheral blood. These receptor sequences come from a man over 45 with acute or convalescent COVID-19.

This clone was seen only once. V is TRBV10-3 and J is TRBJ1-1; tentatively, D is TRBD1 (6 bases). The germline V gene encodes CDR1 ENHRY and CDR2 SYGVKD. The CDR3 sequence is 14 residues long. V was pared by 4 bases and J by 1 base, with 10 bases between. CDR3 protein: CAISADRRNTEAFF. The CDR3 DNA reads TGTGCCATCAGTGCCGACAGGAGGAACACTGAAGCTTTCTTT.

The CDR3: CASSGGEGRQETQYF. The CDR3 DNA follows: TGTGCCAGCAGCGGCGGAGAGGGTCGACAAGAGACCCAGTACTTC. This chain joins TRBV5-5 and TRBJ2-5, with a tentative D call TRBD2 (5 bases). CDR3 size: 15 residues. Trimming stripped 4 bases from V and 2 bases from J, with 15 bases between. Germline CDR1 is SGHKS and CDR2 is YYEKEE (reference sequence).

This chain connects TRBV30 to TRBJ1-2; D not resolved. Germline assignment: CDR1 GTSNPN and CDR2 SVGIG (reference sequence). CDR3 length: 12 amino acids. The V end lost 8 bases, the J end lost 4 bases, and 14 bases lay between the germline ends. Written as DNA, the CDR3 is TGTGCCAGCGGCCGGGTCGGCTATGGCTACACCTTC. It translates to CASGRVGYGYTF.

This sequence joins TRBV12-5 and TRBJ2-1; possibly TRBD1 for D (5 bases). The CDR3 extends over 17 amino acids. Trimming took off 0 bases at V and 2 bases at J, with 14 bases between the two ends. CDR1 and CDR2 (germline): LGHNT, FRNRAP. CDR3 sequence reads: CASGLVLPGLTYNEQFF. The CDR3 DNA reads TGTGCTAGTGGTTTGGTACTGCCAGGGTTGACCTACAATGAGCAGTTCTTC.

The rearrangement uses TRBV13 and TRBJ1-2; 9 positions agree with TRBD1. From germline, CDR1 is PRHDT and CDR2 FYEKMQ (reference sequence). V was clipped by 0 bases and J by 3 bases; unmatched bases: 5. The CDR3 runs to 16 residues. For the CDR3, the DNA is TGTGCCAGCAGCTTAGGGTTGGACAGGGGAGACTATGGCTACACCTTC. This encodes CASSLGLDRGDYGYTF.

As DNA, the CDR3 is TGTGCCAGCAGCCCCAGGGTCGGCCAGAACACTGAAGCTTTCTTT. It specifies CASSPRVGQNTEAFF. This chain links TRBV3-1 (or the pseudogene TRBV3-2) with TRBJ1-1, with a possible D match to TRBD1 (5 bases). V lost 4 bases, J lost 1 base, and 13 bases lay in between. Germline V lookup: CDR1 LGHDT, CDR2 YNNKEL (reference sequence). This CDR3 is built from 15 residues.

The chain's CDR3 is CASSLVSPLVSSSYNEQFF. The CDR3 coding sequence is TGTGCCAGCAGCTTAGTTTCCCCACTAGTTTCGAGCTCCTACAATGAGCAGTTCTTC. The chain is built from TRBV11-2 and TRBJ2-1, with D perhaps TRBD2 (5 bases). CDR1 is SGHAT, CDR2 FQNNGV, per germline. V lost 1 base and J 0 bases, leaving 19 bases between the germline ends. The CDR3 consists of 19 residues.

The chain links TRBV6-5 to TRBJ2-3, with 8 bases fitting TRBD2. V shed 6 bases and J 5 bases; nucleotides not matched to a gene: 7. This CDR3 comprises 14 residues. Germline CDR1 reads MNHEY; CDR2 reads SVGAGI. The CDR3: CASRSLAGGDTQYF. The CDR3 region has the DNA TGTGCCAGCAGGAGTCTTGCGGGGGGAGATACGCAGTATTTT.

The V and J genes are TRBV20-1 and TRBJ2-7, with 8 nucleotides matching TRBD2. Germline CDR1 DFQATT, CDR2 SNEGSKA (reference sequence). The CDR3 extends over 14 amino acids. J was trimmed by 0 bases and V by 3 bases; bases with no gene match: 4. The CDR3, as DNA: TGCAGTGCTAGTAGCGGGGCTCTCTCCTACGAGCAGTACTTC. Its protein is CSASSGALSYEQYF.

The table lists this clone with a count of one. The CDR3 spells CSASGGVYGYTF. DNA for the CDR3: TGCAGTGCTAGTGGCGGGGTCTATGGCTACACCTTC. This sequence joins TRBV20-1 and TRBJ1-2, with D unclear. V lost 3 bases to trimming and J lost 4 bases, with 9 bases between them. The V gene's germline CDR1 is DFQATT and CDR2 SNEGSKA (reference sequence). This CDR3 comprises 12 residues.

The CDR3 DNA reads as TGTGCCAGCAGAAGGAGCATGAACACTGAAGCTTTCTTT. Translating gives CASRRSMNTEAFF. This chain connects TRBV14 to TRBJ1-1; D uncertain. V lost 6 bases to trimming and J lost 0 bases, with 8 bases between them. The CDR3 totals 13 residues. The V gene's germline CDR1 is SGHDN and CDR2 FVKESK. The full variable domain, in which reference TRBV14 and TRBJ1-1 provide the parts outside the CDR3, is EAGVTQFPSHSVIEKGQTVTLRCDPISGHDNLYWYRRVMGKEIKFLLHFVKESKQDESGMPNNRFLAERTGGTYSTLKVQPAELEDSGVYFCASRRSMNTEAFFGQGTRLTVV.

The chain uses TRBV21-1 and TRBJ1-3; the table calls TRBD1, which could not be checked here. TRBV21-1 is a documented pseudogene. The length of the CDR3 is 14 residues. CDR3 sequence: CASSNPDSGNTIYF. The CDR3 nucleotides are TGTGCCAGCAGCAACCCAGACTCTGGAAACACCATATATTTT.

The chain uses TRBV27 and TRBJ1-2; a weak D match, TRBD1 (5 bases). This CDR3 region has 14 residues. The germline gives CDR1 MNHEY, CDR2 SMNVEV (reference sequence). Trimming took off 2 bases at V and 4 bases at J, with 11 bases between the two ends. DNA for the CDR3: TGTGCCAGCAGTTTAGCGCGGGGGGGCTATGGCTACACCTTC. Its protein is CASSLARGGYGYTF.

The chain couples TRBV21-1 to TRBJ2-5; TRBD1, the table's D call, was not compared with the DNA. TRBV21-1 is reported as a pseudogene. This CDR3 has 12 amino acids. CDR3 loop: CASKKGQETQYF. For the CDR3, the DNA is TGTGCCAGCAAGAAGGGGCAAGAGACCCAGTACTTC.

The CDR3 protein is CASSYYERSEQYF. The CDR3, as DNA: TGTGCCAGCAGTTATTACGAGAGAAGCGAGCAGTACTTC. The chain employs TRBV27 and TRBJ2-7, with D uncertain. Germline CDR1 is MNHEY and CDR2 is SMNVEV (reference sequence). The CDR3 totals 13 residues. Between the trimmed V and J ends, which lost 4 bases and 6 bases, there was a span of 13 bases.

The chain uses TRBV30 and TRBJ1-2, with D perhaps TRBD1 (5 bases). Germline V lookup: CDR1 GTSNPN, CDR2 SVGIG (reference sequence). The CDR3 runs to 14 residues. V shed 3 bases and J shed 0 bases, with 11 bases lying between them. CDR3 nucleotide sequence: TGTGCCTGGAGCCGACAGCAAGCTAACTATGGCTACACCTTC. It yields the protein CAWSRQQANYGYTF.

The V call is TRBV27, the J call TRBJ1-1; maybe TRBD1 (6 bases). CDR3 length: 14 residues. V lost 2 bases to trimming and J lost 2 bases, with 9 bases between them. Germline lookup yields CDR1 MNHEY and CDR2 SMNVEV (reference sequence). The CDR3 spells CASSLGGANTEAFF. In DNA form, the CDR3 reads TGTGCCAGCAGTTTAGGGGGGGCTAACACTGAAGCTTTCTTT.

The rearrangement uses TRBV11-2 and TRBJ1-2, with 7 bases lining up with TRBD1. V lost 5 bases and J lost 3; bases outside the gene matches: 15. CDR1 is SGHAT and CDR2 is FQNNGV in the germline V gene. The CDR3 is 17 residues long. The CDR3 bases are TGTGCCAGCAGCCTCGCTGCCGGACAGGAAGGTCACTATGGCTACACCTTC. Translated: CASSLAAGQEGHYGYTF. The complete variable domain, with remaining parts taken from reference TRBV11-2 and TRBJ1-2, reads EAGVAQSPRYKIIEKRQSVAFWCNPISGHATLYWYQQILGQGPKLLIQFQNNGVVDDSQLPKDRFSAERLKGVDSTLKIQPAKLEDSAVYLCASSLAAGQEGHYGYTFGSGTRLTVV.

The CDR3 region is CSVRRDTGTGELFF. CDR3 coding DNA: TGCAGCGTACGCCGGGACACAGGCACCGGGGAGCTGTTTTTT. The gene calls are TRBV29-1 and TRBJ2-2, with D possibly matching TRBD1 (6 bases). V dropped 6 bases and J dropped 4 bases, with 15 bases sitting between them. The V gene's germline CDR1 is SQVTM and CDR2 ANQGSEA. This CDR3 is 14 amino acids long.

This clone has more than one count but fewer than ten. The chain combines TRBV19 with TRBJ2-3; 7 nucleotides line up with TRBD1. With V trimmed by 5 bases and J by 2 bases, 10 bases remained unmatched. This CDR3 region has 16 residues. Germline CDR1 is LNHDA and CDR2 is SQIVND (reference sequence). CDR3 DNA sequence: TGTGCCAGTAGTCCTCTGACAGGGTCCTACACAGATACGCAGTATTTT. Translating gives CASSPLTGSYTDTQYF. The whole variable domain, filled in from reference TRBV19 and TRBJ2-3, reads DGGITQSPKYLFRKEGQNVTLSCEQNLNHDAMYWYRQDPGQGLRLIYYSQIVNDFQKGDIAEGYSVSREKKESFPLTVTSAQKNPTAFYLCASSPLTGSYTDTQYFGPGTRLTVL.

The chain combines TRBV4-2 with TRBJ2-5; 14 nucleotides agree with TRBD2. In germline, CDR1 is LGHNA, CDR2 YNFKEQ. V trimming: 2 bases; J trimming: 3 bases; junction bases outside the gene matches: 5. CDR3 length: 17 residues. The CDR3 loop reads CASSQLGLAGEKETQYF. CDR3 nucleotide sequence: TGTGCCAGCAGCCAACTGGGACTAGCGGGAGAGAAAGAGACCCAGTACTTC.

V usage is TRBV7-3 and J usage is TRBJ2-3; D ambiguous. The CDR3 consists of 15 residues. The V gene's germline CDR1 is SGHTA and CDR2 FQGTGA. V was cut by 1 base and J by 0 bases, with 8 bases left in between. The CDR3 DNA reads TGTGCCAGCAGCTTAAGCCCCGGGAGCACAGATACGCAGTATTTT. This gives the protein CASSLSPGSTDTQYF.